The 32 T cell receptor beta chains listed next were all sequenced from one sample in a study of glioma-infiltrating T cells after dendritic cell vaccination. Measured with immunoSEQ multiplex PCR; TCRdb has only the in-frame clones, and not every one. The table lists 65,000 or so clones, roughly nine tenths of them singletons, with under 14% in the top ten. Regarding time point: after dendritic cell vaccination, including at tumor progression/relapse. The source material was blood, sampled after dendritic cell vaccination. Source of these receptors: a human donor with glioblastoma.

The V call is TRBV29-1, the J call TRBJ2-7; TRBD2 aligns across 7 bases. V trimming: 3 bases; J trimming: 3 bases; junction bases outside the gene matches: 5. This CDR3 has 13 amino acids. In germline, CDR1 is SQVTM, CDR2 ANQGSEA. The CDR3 sequence: CSVEGGGGYEQYF. CDR3 DNA sequence: TGCAGCGTTGAGGGCGGGGGAGGCTACGAGCAGTACTTC.

This clone was found a few times. The V gene is TRBV9, the J gene TRBJ1-5, with D unresolved. Germline assignment: CDR1 SGDLS and CDR2 YYNGEE. There are 14 residues in the CDR3. The ends were cut back, 3 bases at V and 4 bases at J, with 11 bases in the middle. CDR3 protein: CASSGEAANQPQHF. For the CDR3, the DNA is TGTGCCAGCAGCGGGGAGGCCGCGAATCAGCCCCAGCATTTT.

This chain connects TRBV19 to TRBJ1-3, with a tentative D call TRBD1 (6 bases). CDR1 is LNHDA, CDR2 SQIVND, per germline (reference sequence). The CDR3 is 17 amino acids. V dropped 10 bases and J dropped 1 base, with 23 bases sitting between them. CDR3 in amino acids: CATRPQQGDLSGNTIYF. The DNA for the CDR3 is TGTGCCACCAGGCCCCAACAGGGAGATTTGTCTGGAAACACCATATATTTT.

The gene calls are TRBV7-2 and TRBJ1-2, with 8 bases identical to TRBD1. The ends lost 5 bases at V and 7 bases at J; junction bases unmatched: 6. CDR3 length: 13 amino acids. Germline CDR1 reads SGHTA; CDR2 reads FQGNSA. The CDR3 spells CASSTGQGSGYTF. The DNA of the CDR3 is TGTGCCAGCAGCACCGGACAGGGCTCTGGCTACACCTTC.

The chain carries TRBV7-9 and TRBJ1-1, with TRBD1 identical over 7 bases. CDR1 and CDR2 (germline): SEHNR, FQNEAQ (reference sequence). The CDR3 totals 15 residues. The J segment lost 0 bases and the V segment lost 5 bases, leaving 6 bases of the junction unmatched. The CDR3: CASSILTGMNTEAFF. The CDR3 region has the DNA TGTGCCAGCAGCATCCTGACAGGGATGAACACTGAAGCTTTCTTT.

This chain connects TRBV7-9 to TRBJ2-7; D might be TRBD1 (5 bases). V dropped 4 bases and J dropped 8 bases, with 9 bases sitting between them. The CDR3 is 11 amino acids. Germline V gene lookup returns CDR1 SEHNR and CDR2 FQNEAQ (reference sequence). The CDR3 reads CASSWQGQQYF. In DNA form, the CDR3 reads TGTGCCAGCAGCTGGCAGGGCCAGCAGTACTTC.

V is TRBV7-9 and J is TRBJ1-1; D gene unclear. The germline V and J ends were trimmed by 1 base and 4 bases, with 13 bases remaining between them. The CDR3 is 15 amino acids. Germline loops: CDR1 SEHNR, CDR2 FQNEAQ (reference sequence). In nucleotides, the CDR3 is TGTGCCAGCAGCTTAGGCGTCACCCTGAGCACTGAAGCTTTCTTT. Amino acid sequence: CASSLGVTLSTEAFF. Full variable domain (outside the CDR3, taken from reference TRBV7-9 and TRBJ1-1): DTGVSQNPRHKITKRGQNVTFRCDPISEHNRLYWYRQTLGQGPEFLTYFQNEAQLEKSRLLSDRFSAERPKGSFSTLEIQRTEQGDSAMYLCASSLGVTLSTEAFFGQGTRLTVV.

The CDR3 loop is CASSLVLGELFF. CDR3 nucleotides: TGTGCCAGCAGCTTGGTTCTCGGGGAGCTGTTTTTT. V usage is TRBV5-6 and J usage is TRBJ2-2; D uncertain. The CDR3 spans 12 residues. Germline V lookup: CDR1 SGHDT, CDR2 YYEEEE. V was shortened by 0 bases and J by 7 bases, with 4 bases between the two germline ends.

The CDR3 DNA reads TGTGCCAGCAGCCCTAGGAGCGGTTCCTACGAGCAGTACTTC. Its translation is CASSPRSGSYEQYF. V usage is TRBV7-9 and J usage is TRBJ2-7, with D possibly being TRBD2 (5 bases). V lost 5 bases to trimming and J lost 1 base, with 12 bases between them. The length of the CDR3 is 14 residues. CDR1 and CDR2 (germline): SEHNR, FQNEAQ (reference sequence).

This clone occurred once. The chain is built from TRBV2 and TRBJ1-2, with 7 nucleotides matching TRBD1. Looked up from germline, CDR1 is SNHLY and CDR2 is FYNNEI. CDR3 length: 14 amino acids. V shed 8 bases and J 4 bases; nucleotides not matched to a gene: 10. The CDR3 region is CASSGTAEFYGYTF. The CDR3 DNA is TGTGCCAGCTCAGGGACAGCCGAGTTCTATGGCTACACCTTC.

The chain links TRBV30 to TRBJ1-1, with a weak D call TRBD1 (6 bases). The CDR3 is 11 amino acids. Germline V CDR1 and CDR2: GTSNPN, SVGIG (reference sequence). The ends were cut back, 0 bases at V and 10 bases at J, with 9 bases in the middle. As DNA, the CDR3 is TGTGCCTGGAGTGTAAGAGGGGGAGCTTTCTTT. Its translation is CAWSVRGGAFF.

The chain has TRBV11-3 and TRBJ2-1, with 7 bases matching TRBD2. J gave up 7 bases and V 6 bases, and 12 bases lay outside the gene matches. The CDR3 spans 15 residues. The germline CDR1 and CDR2 sequences are SGHNT and YENEEA. The chain's CDR3 is CASSPLLGLPNEQFF. As DNA, the CDR3 is TGTGCCAGCAGTCCCTTACTGGGACTACCTAATGAGCAGTTCTTC.

The table lists this clone with a few counts. The genes are TRBV6-6 and TRBJ2-7, with no clear D. The V end lost 5 bases, the J end lost 2 bases, and 7 bases lay between the germline ends. The germline V gene encodes CDR1 MNHNY and CDR2 SVGAGI (reference sequence). This CDR3 contains 12 residues. Here the CDR3 DNA reads TGTGCCAGCAGTCTCACACCCTACGAGCAGTACTTC. It codes for CASSLTPYEQYF.

The chain couples TRBV10-3 to TRBJ2-7; no reliable D call. The CDR3 covers 12 residues. Germline V gene lookup returns CDR1 ENHRY and CDR2 SYGVKD. V was clipped by 7 bases and J by 1 base, with 8 bases between them. CDR3 amino acids: CAIMAGSYEQYF. The CDR3 DNA is TGTGCCATCATGGCAGGTTCCTACGAGCAGTACTTC.

CDR3 amino acids: CAISTSGGASFF. The DNA for the CDR3 is TGTGCCATCAGCACTAGCGGGGGGGCCTCGTTCTTC. V and J are TRBV10-3 and TRBJ2-1, with TRBD2 matching over 13 bases. The V segment lost 6 bases and the J segment 15 bases; nucleotides outside the gene matches: 5. Germline assignment: CDR1 ENHRY and CDR2 SYGVKD. The CDR3 has 12 amino acids.

The chain combines TRBV27 with TRBJ2-7; 9 positions agree with TRBD1. Trimming took 5 bases from V and 5 from J; bases not matched to a gene: 10. The CDR3 totals 15 residues. The germline CDR1 and CDR2 sequences are MNHEY and SMNVEV (reference sequence). In nucleotides, the CDR3 is TGTGCCAGCAGTGCACCGGGACAGGGTAAGAACGAGCAGTACTTC. Translated: CASSAPGQGKNEQYF.

This clone has a handful of counts. The CDR3 region is CASRKSSLEQYF. The CDR3 DNA reads TGTGCCAGCAGAAAGAGTTCGTTGGAGCAGTACTTC. The chain combines TRBV13 with TRBJ2-7; D is unresolved. The CDR3 spans 12 residues. CDR1 and CDR2 (germline): PRHDT, FYEKMQ (reference sequence). Trimming stripped 6 bases from V and 7 bases from J, with 13 bases between.

This sequence joins TRBV5-1 and TRBJ2-7; 10 bases fit TRBD2. CDR1 is SGHRS and CDR2 is YFSETQ in the germline V gene. The CDR3 contains 15 residues. Trimming cost V 0 bases and J 2 bases; bases outside gene matches: 2. DNA of the CDR3: TGCGCCAGCAGCTTGGGACTAGCGGGTACCTACGAGCAGTACTTC. It encodes CASSLGLAGTYEQYF.

This sequence joins TRBV5-5 and TRBJ2-7; no clear D. This CDR3 has 13 amino acids. CDR1 is SGHKS, CDR2 YYEKEE, per germline (reference sequence). Trimming left V 4 bases short and J 7 bases short, with 15 bases between. CDR3 region: CASSPIMGWEQYF. The CDR3 DNA is TGTGCCAGCAGCCCGATTATGGGCTGGGAGCAGTACTTC.

The chain combines TRBV9 with TRBJ1-1; the D is unclear. The CDR3 length is 12 residues. Trimming shortened V by 7 bases and J by 1 base, and 8 bases separated the two germline ends. Looked up from germline, CDR1 is SGDLS and CDR2 is YYNGEE. In DNA, the CDR3 is TGTGCCAGCTCAAACAAGAACACTGAAGCTTTCTTT. Protein sequence: CASSNKNTEAFF.

The chain uses TRBV6-5 and TRBJ2-7, with no clear D. Germline CDR1 reads MNHEY; CDR2 reads SVGAGI. The CDR3 is 15 amino acids. V was cut by 6 bases and J by 0 bases, with 15 bases left in between. CDR3 residues: CASSSPTLSSYEQYF. The DNA for the CDR3 is TGTGCCAGCAGCTCACCGACACTGAGCTCCTACGAGCAGTACTTC.

This clone was found once. The chain uses TRBV19 and TRBJ1-5; D unresolved. Germline V gene sequence: CDR1 LNHDA, CDR2 SQIVND (reference sequence). Trimming removed 7 bases from V and 0 bases from J, with 10 bases in between. The CDR3 sequence is 14 residues long. This chain's CDR3 is CASKNRNSNQPQHF. In DNA, the CDR3 is TGTGCCAGTAAGAACAGAAATAGCAATCAGCCCCAGCATTTT.

The V call is TRBV2, the J call TRBJ1-1, with D unclear. The CDR3 covers 14 residues. V was cut by 6 bases and J by 7 bases, with 18 bases left in between. Looked up from germline, CDR1 is SNHLY and CDR2 is FYNNEI. The CDR3 DNA reads TGTGCCAGCAGAATAACAGTGGATCATAGTGAAGCTTTCTTT. Translation gives CASRITVDHSEAFF.

The gene calls are TRBV6-5 and TRBJ2-7; 7 positions agree with TRBD2. V dropped 0 bases and J dropped 2; count of bases not matched to a gene: 4. This CDR3 region has 15 residues. Germline V gives CDR1 MNHEY, CDR2 SVGAGI. CDR3 sequence: CASSYSERGPYEQYF. CDR3 nucleotide sequence: TGTGCCAGCAGTTACTCGGAGCGGGGACCCTACGAGCAGTACTTC.

V and J are TRBV5-6 and TRBJ2-2; D gene ambiguous. CDR1 SGHDT and CDR2 YYEEEE come from the germline V gene. The V and J ends lost 5 bases and 4 bases respectively, with 9 bases between them. The CDR3 is made up of 13 amino acids. The CDR3 is CASRWSRTGELFF. DNA of the CDR3: TGTGCCAGCAGGTGGAGCCGCACCGGGGAGCTGTTTTTT.

In its sample, this clone was seen once. An end of the junction differs from the germline gene, which may be a read error. This sequence joins TRBV7-7 and TRBJ2-2; weak D call: TRBD2 (6 bases). The CDR3 is 14 amino acids. The germline V gene encodes CDR1 SSHAT and CDR2 FNYEAQ (reference sequence). The CDR3 bases are TGTGCTAGCAGCCCACCGGGACTCACCGGGGAGCTGTTTTTT. This sequence encodes CASSPPGLTGELFF.

V gene TRBV4-3 combines with J gene TRBJ2-1, with D perhaps TRBD2 (5 bases). The CDR3 runs to 15 residues. V lost 0 bases, J lost 1 base, and 7 bases lay in between. Germline CDR1 and CDR2: LGHNA and YSLEER. CDR3: CASSQDTGSYNEQFF. The CDR3 DNA follows: TGCGCCAGCAGCCAAGATACGGGGTCCTACAATGAGCAGTTCTTC.

This clone came up once. The chain joins TRBV18 to TRBJ1-2, with 8 bases aligning to TRBD1. Germline V lookup: CDR1 KGHSH, CDR2 LQKENI. The CDR3 is made up of 17 amino acids. Trimming cost V 3 bases and J 2 bases; bases outside gene matches: 11. CDR3 bases: TGTGCCAGCTCACCCCTTCTTACAGGGGGTAAGAACTATGGCTACACCTTC. Translated, it gives CASSPLLTGGKNYGYTF.

This clone was seen a handful of times. This chain uses TRBV7-2 with TRBJ1-1, with 8 bases lining up with TRBD1. The V gene's germline CDR1 is SGHTA and CDR2 FQGNSA. This CDR3 spans 14 amino acids. Trimming cost V 4 bases and J 7 bases; bases outside gene matches: 8. The DNA for the CDR3 is TGTGCCAGCAGCTCCCGGGACAGGATTAATGAAGCTTTCTTT. Amino acids: CASSSRDRINEAFF.

The gene calls are TRBV15 and TRBJ1-3, with D possibly being TRBD1 (5 bases). The V and J ends lost 0 bases and 4 bases respectively, with 13 bases between them. Looked up from germline, CDR1 is LNHNV and CDR2 is YYDKDF (reference sequence). The CDR3 is made up of 16 amino acids. The CDR3 sequence: CATSREGGQGGNTIYF. The CDR3 nucleotides read TGTGCCACCAGCAGAGAGGGAGGGCAGGGAGGAAACACCATATATTTT.

J is TRBJ2-7 and V is TRBV27; TRBD2 is a possible D gene (6 bases). The germline V and J ends were trimmed by 0 bases and 4 bases, with 13 bases remaining between them. The CDR3 length is 15 residues. Germline assignment: CDR1 MNHEY and CDR2 SMNVEV (reference sequence). For the CDR3, the DNA is TGTGCCAGCAGTTTATCGATTGGGGGGACGTACGAGCAGTACTTC. Translation: CASSLSIGGTYEQYF.

The chain links TRBV27 to TRBJ2-2; 7 bases fit TRBD1. With V trimmed by 6 bases and J by 6 bases, 4 bases remained unmatched. The CDR3 is 13 residues long. Germline CDR1 and CDR2: MNHEY and SMNVEV (reference sequence). The CDR3 coding sequence is TGTGCCAGCAGAACTCAGGGGGCCGGGGAGCTGTTTTTT. This codes for CASRTQGAGELFF.